This entry features one T cell receptor beta chain sequence. Its antigen is undetermined. Sequencing was performed with immunoSEQ multiplex PCR; in TCRdb, only in-frame clones are kept and a portion is missing. The sample consists of under 85,000 clones, around nine tenths of them appearing once. These data come from a study of OX40 agonist ivuxolimab in advanced cancers. Germline V CDR1 and CDR2: MNHEY, SVGAGI. The V end lost 7 bases, the J end lost 0 bases, and 13 bases lay between the germline ends. This CDR3 has 15 residues. General study points: Average numbers of expanded clones were greater in CD8+ T cells than in CD4+.

Sequenced material: CD4+ or CD8+ T cells sorted from blood, taken in a trial of the OX40 agonist ivuxolimab. The TCR originated in an adult with an advanced solid tumor such as melanoma, head and neck, liver or kidney cancer. The rearrangement uses TRBV6-5 and TRBJ2-1; unclear D gene. This CDR3 is CASTLDGNSYNEQFF. The DNA for the CDR3 is TGTGCCAGCACCCTGGACGGCAACTCCTACAATGAGCAGTTCTTC.